This T cell receptor (beta chain) was sequenced for a study of T cell responses to AZD1222 COVID-19 vaccine. Deletions cut 4 bases from V and 3 bases from J, with 11 bases between. CDR3 length: 13 residues. The germline CDR1 and CDR2 sequences are SGHTS and YDEGEE. The protocol was immunoSEQ multiplex PCR, while the TCRdb copy is restricted to in-frame clones and leaves out a portion. Of over 120,000 clones listed, around 84% are singletons. This receptor was identified in an adult who received the AZD1222 COVID-19 vaccine. V is TRBV5-8 and J is TRBJ2-7; TRBD2 might be the D (5 bases). The sequencing used peripheral blood, collected 28 days after the second AZD1222 dose. The CDR3 nucleotides read TGTGCCAGCAGCCATCGGACTGGCTACGAGCAGTACTTC. This codes for CASSHRTGYEQYF.